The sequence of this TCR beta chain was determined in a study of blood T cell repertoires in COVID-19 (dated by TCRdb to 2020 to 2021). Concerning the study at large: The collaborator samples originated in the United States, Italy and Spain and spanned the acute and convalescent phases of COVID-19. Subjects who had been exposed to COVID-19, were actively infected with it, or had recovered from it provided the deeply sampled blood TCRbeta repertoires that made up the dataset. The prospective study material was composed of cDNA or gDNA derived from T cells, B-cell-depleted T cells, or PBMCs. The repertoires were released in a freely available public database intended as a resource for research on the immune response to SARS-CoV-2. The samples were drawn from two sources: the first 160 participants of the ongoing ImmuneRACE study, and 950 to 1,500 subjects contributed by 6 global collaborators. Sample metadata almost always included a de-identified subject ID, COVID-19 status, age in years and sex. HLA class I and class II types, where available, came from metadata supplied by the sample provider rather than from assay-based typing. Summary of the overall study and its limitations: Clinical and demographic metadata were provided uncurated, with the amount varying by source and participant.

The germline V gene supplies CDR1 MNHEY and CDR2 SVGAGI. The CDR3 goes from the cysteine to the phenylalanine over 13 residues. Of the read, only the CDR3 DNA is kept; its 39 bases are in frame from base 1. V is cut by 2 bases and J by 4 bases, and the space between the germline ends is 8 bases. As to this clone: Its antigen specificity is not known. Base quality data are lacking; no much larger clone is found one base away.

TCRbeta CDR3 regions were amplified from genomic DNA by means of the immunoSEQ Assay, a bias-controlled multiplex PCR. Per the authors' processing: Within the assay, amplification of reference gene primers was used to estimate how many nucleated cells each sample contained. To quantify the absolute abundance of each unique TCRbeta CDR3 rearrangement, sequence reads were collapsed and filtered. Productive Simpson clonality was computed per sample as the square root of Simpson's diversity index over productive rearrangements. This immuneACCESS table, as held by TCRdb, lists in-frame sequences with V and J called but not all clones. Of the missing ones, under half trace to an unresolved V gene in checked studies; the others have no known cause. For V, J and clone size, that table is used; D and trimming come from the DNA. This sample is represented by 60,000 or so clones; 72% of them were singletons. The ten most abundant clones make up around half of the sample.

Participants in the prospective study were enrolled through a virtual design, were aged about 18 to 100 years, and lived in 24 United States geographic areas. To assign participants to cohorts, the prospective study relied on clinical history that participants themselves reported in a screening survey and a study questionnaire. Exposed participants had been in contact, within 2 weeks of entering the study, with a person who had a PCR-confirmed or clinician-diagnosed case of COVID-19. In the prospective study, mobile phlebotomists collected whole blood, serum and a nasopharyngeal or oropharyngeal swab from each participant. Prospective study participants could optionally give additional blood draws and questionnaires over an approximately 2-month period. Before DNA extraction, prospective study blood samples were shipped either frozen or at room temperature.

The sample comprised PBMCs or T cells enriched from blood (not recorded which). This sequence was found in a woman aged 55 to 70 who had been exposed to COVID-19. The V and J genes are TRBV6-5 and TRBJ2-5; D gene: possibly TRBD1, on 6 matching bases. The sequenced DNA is TGTGCCAGCAGTTACCAGGGGTCAGAGACCCAGTACTTC. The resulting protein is CASSYQGSETQYF.